These 5 T cell receptor beta chains share one sample of origin, sequenced in a study of blood T cell repertoires in COVID-19. Method: immunoSEQ multiplex PCR; TCRdb's copy keeps in-frame clones and lacks some. The table shows about 210,000 clones, with around 88% occurring only once. The sample taken for sequencing was peripheral blood. The source of these receptors is a young man with active or convalescent COVID-19.

V usage is TRBV7-2 and J usage is TRBJ2-1; 7 positions match TRBD2. Germline trimming cut 5 bases from V and 7 bases from J; bases unmatched to any gene: 8. Germline values: CDR1 SGHTA, CDR2 FQGNSA. CDR3 length equals 14 residues. CDR3 in amino acids: CASSPGGRRNEQFF. The DNA of the CDR3 is TGTGCCAGCAGCCCCGGGGGGAGAAGGAATGAGCAGTTCTTC.

About this clone itself: Other DNA sequences in the sample encode the same CDR3. V usage is TRBV5-1 and J usage is TRBJ1-4, with 9 bases fitting TRBD1. J lost 6 bases, V lost 5 bases, and 5 bases had no gene match. Germline assignment: CDR1 SGHRS and CDR2 YFSETQ. The CDR3 runs 14 residues. In DNA, the CDR3 is TGCGCCAGCAGTCAACAGGGGGCGCATGAAAAACTGTTTTTT. Translating it yields CASSQQGAHEKLFF.

The chain recombines TRBV4-1 with TRBJ2-1; perhaps TRBD2 as D (5 bases). This CDR3 has 16 amino acids. Trimming shortened V by 3 bases and J by 2 bases, and 14 bases separated the two germline ends. CDR1 is MGHRA and CDR2 is YSYEKL in the germline V gene. The CDR3 loop is CASSQDLASPYNEQFF. CDR3 DNA sequence: TGCGCCAGCAGCCAGGACCTAGCCAGCCCCTACAATGAGCAGTTCTTC.

The chain couples TRBV3-1 (or the pseudogene TRBV3-2) to TRBJ2-7; the D gene is possibly TRBD1 (5 bases). This CDR3 is built from 10 residues. V was clipped by 8 bases and J by 6 bases, with 8 bases between them. The germline V gene has CDR1 LGHDT and CDR2 YNNKEL (reference sequence). The DNA for the CDR3 is TGTGCCAGCGGGGCCCGCGAGCAGTACTTC. Translating it yields CASGAREQYF.

This chain joins TRBV6-1 and TRBJ2-3; D not certain. The CDR3 has 16 residues. The V end lost 2 bases, the J end lost 0 bases, and 12 bases lay between the germline ends. Germline V lookup: CDR1 MNHNS, CDR2 SASEGT. CDR3 nucleotides: TGTGCCAGCAGTGAAATCGGTGGGCCTAGCACAGATACGCAGTATTTT. This sequence encodes CASSEIGGPSTDTQYF.